The clone carrying this TCR beta chain was recorded at least ten times. Trimming removed 5 bases from V and 1 base from J; junction bases left unmatched: 13. CDR3 length equals 18 residues. In germline, CDR1 is SGHAT, CDR2 FQNNGV. The data belong to a study of prognosis after radiotherapy for stage I lung cancer. Study context: A handful of patients developed distant metastases (median roughly 7 months) after radiotherapy; around 15 showed no significant progression.

Multiplex PCR in two rounds served to amplify TCR beta CDR3 from genomic DNA. Round one of PCR was performed, and it used primers specific to each TRBV and TRBJ gene. TCRdb re-analysed the multiplex PCR reads in MiXCR, keeping a single row per CDR3 protein. The sample shows tens of thousands of distinct CDR3 sequences, around a third of them seen only once. Two separate time points each saw a draw of 5 to 6.5 milliliters of peripheral blood. Sequenced material: PBMCs, taken before or after stereotactic body radiation therapy (not recorded which). This sequence originates from a donor aged 50 or older with non-small cell lung cancer. The gene calls are TRBV11-2 and TRBJ2-5; 10 positions match TRBD1. For the CDR3, the DNA is TGTGCCAGCAGCCGCGAGTATGGGACAGGGGAGGGCCAAGAGACCCAGTACTTC. It translates to CASSREYGTGEGQETQYF.